This T cell receptor beta chain derives from a study of blood T cells in healthy people across ages. Germline CDR1 is LGHDT and CDR2 is YNNKEL (reference sequence). The CDR3 consists of 12 residues. Trimming removed 1 base from V and 7 bases from J, with 6 bases in between. Together with a sample-barcoded 5' primer, a J-beta primer mix was included in a second PCR lasting roughly 7 to 11 cycles. Each CDR3 protein gets one entry after TCRdb re-called the 5' RACE reads with MiXCR. The sample holds roughly 500,000 distinct CDR3 sequences, roughly 28% seen once. A few counts support this clonotype. The rearrangement uses TRBV3-1 and TRBJ2-3; the D is unclear. Sequencing was carried out using blood. The clonotype comes from a woman aged 70-85 years in good health. CDR3 DNA sequence: TGTGCCAGCAGCCAAGTCCCCCATACGCAGTATTTT. Translating gives CASSQVPHTQYF.